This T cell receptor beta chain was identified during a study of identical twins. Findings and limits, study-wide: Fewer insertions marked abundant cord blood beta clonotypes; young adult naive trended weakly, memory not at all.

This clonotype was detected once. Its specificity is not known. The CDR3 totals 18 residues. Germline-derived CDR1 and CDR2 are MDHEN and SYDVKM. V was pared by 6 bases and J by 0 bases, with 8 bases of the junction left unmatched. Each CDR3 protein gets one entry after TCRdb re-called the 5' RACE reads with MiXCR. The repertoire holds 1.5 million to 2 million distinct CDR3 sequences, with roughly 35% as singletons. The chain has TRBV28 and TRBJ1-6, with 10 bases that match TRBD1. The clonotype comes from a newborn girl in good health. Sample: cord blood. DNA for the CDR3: TGTGCCAGCAGAGAGGGACAGGGGAAGGGCTCCTATAATTCACCCCTCCACTTT. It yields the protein CASREGQGKGSYNSPLHF.